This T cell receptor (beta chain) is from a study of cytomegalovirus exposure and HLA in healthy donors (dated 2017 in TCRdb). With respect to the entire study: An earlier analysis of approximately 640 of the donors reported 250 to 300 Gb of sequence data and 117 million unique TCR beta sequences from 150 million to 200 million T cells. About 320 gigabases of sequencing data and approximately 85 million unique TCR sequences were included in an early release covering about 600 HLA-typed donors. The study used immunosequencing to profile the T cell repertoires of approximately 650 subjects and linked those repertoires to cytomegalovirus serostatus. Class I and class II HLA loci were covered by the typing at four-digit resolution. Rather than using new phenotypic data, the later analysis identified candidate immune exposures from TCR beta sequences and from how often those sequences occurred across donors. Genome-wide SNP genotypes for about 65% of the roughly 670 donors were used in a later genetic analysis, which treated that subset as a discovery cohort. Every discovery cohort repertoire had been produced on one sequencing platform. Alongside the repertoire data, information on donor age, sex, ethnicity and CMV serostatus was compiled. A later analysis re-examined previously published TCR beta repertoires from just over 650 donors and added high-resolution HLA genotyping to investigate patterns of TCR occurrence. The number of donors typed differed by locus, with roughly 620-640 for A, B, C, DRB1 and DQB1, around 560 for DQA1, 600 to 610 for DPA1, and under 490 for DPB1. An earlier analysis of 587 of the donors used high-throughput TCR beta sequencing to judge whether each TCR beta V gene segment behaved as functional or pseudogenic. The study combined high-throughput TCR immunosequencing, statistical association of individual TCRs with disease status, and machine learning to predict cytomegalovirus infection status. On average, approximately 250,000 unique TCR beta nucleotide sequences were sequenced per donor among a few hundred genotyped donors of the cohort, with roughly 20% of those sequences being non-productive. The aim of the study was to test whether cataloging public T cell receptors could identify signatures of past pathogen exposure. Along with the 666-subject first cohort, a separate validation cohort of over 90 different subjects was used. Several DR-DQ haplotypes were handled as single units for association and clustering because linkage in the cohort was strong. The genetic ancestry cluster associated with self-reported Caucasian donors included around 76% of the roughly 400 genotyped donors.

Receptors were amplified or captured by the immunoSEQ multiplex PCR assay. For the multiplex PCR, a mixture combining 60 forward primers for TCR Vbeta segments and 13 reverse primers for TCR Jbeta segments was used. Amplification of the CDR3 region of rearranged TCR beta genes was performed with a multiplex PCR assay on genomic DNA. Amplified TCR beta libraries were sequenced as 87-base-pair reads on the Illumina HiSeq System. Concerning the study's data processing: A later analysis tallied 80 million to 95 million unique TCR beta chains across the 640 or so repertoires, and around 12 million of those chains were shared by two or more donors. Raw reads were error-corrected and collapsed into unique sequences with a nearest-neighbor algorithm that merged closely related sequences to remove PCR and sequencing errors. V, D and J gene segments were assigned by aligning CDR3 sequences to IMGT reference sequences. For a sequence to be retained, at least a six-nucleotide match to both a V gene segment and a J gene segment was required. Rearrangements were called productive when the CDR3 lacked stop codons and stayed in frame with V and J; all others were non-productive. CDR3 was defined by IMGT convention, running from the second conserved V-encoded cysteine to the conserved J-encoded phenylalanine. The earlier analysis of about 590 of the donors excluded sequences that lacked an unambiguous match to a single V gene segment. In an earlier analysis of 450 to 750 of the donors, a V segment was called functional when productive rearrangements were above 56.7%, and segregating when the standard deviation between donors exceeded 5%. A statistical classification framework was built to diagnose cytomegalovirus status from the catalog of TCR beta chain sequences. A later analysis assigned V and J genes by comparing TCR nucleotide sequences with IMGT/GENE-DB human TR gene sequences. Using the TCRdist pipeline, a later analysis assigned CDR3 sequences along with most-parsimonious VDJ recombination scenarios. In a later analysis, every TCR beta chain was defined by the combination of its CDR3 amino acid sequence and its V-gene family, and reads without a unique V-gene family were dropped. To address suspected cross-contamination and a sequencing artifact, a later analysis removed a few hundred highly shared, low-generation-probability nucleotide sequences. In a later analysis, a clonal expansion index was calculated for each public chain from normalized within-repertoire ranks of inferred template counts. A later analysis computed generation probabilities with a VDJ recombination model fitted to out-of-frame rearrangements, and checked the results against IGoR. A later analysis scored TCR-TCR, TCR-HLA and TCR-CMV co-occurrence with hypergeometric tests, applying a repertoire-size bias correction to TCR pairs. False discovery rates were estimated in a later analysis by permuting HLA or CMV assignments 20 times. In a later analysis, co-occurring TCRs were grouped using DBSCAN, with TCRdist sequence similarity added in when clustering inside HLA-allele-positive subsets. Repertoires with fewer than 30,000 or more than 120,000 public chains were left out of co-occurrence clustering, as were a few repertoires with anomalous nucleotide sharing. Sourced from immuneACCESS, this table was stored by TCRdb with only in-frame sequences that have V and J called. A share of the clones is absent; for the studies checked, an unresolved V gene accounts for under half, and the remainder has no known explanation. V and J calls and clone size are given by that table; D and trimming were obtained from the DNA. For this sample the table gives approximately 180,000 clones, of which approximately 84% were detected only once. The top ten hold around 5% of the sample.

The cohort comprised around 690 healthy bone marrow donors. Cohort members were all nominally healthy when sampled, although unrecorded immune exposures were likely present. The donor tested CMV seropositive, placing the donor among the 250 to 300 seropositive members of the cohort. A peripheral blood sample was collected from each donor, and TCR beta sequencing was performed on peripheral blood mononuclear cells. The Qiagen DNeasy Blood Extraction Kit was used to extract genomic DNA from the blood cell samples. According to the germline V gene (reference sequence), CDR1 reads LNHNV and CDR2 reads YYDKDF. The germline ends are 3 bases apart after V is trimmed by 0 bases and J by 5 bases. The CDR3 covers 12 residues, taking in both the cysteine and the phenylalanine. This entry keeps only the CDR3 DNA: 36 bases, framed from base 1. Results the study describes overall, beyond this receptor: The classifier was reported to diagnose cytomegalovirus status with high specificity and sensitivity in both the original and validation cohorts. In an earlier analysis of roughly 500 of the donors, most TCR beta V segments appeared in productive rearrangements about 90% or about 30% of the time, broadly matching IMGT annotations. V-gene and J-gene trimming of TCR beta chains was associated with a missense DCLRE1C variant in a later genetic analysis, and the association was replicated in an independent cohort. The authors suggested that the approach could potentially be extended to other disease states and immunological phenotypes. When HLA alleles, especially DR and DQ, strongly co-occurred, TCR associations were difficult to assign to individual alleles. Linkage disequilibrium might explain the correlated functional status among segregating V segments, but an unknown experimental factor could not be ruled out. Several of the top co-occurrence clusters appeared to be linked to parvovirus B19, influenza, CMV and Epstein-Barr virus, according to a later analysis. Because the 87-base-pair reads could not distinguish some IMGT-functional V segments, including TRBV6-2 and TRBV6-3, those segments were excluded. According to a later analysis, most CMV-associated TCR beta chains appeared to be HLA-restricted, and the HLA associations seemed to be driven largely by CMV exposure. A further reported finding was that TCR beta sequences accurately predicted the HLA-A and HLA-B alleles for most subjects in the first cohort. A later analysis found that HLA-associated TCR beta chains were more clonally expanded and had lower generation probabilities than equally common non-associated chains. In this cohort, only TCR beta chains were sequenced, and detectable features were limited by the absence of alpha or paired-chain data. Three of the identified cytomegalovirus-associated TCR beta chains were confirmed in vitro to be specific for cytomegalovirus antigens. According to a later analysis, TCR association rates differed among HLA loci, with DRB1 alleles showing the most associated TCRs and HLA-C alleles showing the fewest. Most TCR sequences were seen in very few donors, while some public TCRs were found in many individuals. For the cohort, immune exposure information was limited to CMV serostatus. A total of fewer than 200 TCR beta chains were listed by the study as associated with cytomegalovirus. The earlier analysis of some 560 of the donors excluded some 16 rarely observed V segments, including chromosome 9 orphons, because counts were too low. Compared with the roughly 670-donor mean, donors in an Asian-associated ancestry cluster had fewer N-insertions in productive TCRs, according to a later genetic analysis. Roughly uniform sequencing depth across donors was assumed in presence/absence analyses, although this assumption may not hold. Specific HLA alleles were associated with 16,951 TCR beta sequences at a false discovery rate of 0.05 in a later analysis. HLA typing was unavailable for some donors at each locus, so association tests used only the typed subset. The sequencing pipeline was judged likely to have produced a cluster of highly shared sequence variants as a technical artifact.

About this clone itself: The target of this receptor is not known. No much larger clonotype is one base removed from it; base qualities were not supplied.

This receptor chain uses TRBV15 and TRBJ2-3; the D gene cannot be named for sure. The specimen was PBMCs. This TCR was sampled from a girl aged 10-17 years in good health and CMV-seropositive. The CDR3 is CATSRDQDTQYF. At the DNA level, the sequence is TGTGCCACCAGCAGAGATCAAGATACGCAGTATTTT.